This T cell receptor beta chain was documented in a study of cytomegalovirus exposure and HLA in healthy donors. As for the study in general: Early on, a data release was issued that held 80 million or so unique TCRs from HLA-typed donors.

With 60 Vbeta and 13 Jbeta primers, the PCR was carried out. In the authors' workflow: Approximately 11 million of the about 80 million unique TCR beta chains counted in a later analysis were shared. Clones were read by immunoSEQ multiplex PCR, and TCRdb kept only the in-frame ones, dropping some. The D gene and trimming were derived from the DNA, and the V and J assignments and clone size from that table. Here the sample spans 100,000 to 150,000 clones, 74% being singletons. V shed 3 bases and J shed 8 bases, with 13 bases lying between them. There are 13 residues in the CDR3. Germline V lookup: CDR1 MNHEY, CDR2 SMNVEV (reference sequence).

This sequence was found in a woman between 45 and 60 years old in good health and CMV-seropositive. The sequenced sample consisted of PBMCs. V gene TRBV27 combines with J gene TRBJ1-2; perhaps TRBD1 as D (5 bases). The CDR3 DNA reads as TGTGCCAGCAGTTTGAATTGGGGCGACGGCTACACCTTC. Its protein is CASSLNWGDGYTF.